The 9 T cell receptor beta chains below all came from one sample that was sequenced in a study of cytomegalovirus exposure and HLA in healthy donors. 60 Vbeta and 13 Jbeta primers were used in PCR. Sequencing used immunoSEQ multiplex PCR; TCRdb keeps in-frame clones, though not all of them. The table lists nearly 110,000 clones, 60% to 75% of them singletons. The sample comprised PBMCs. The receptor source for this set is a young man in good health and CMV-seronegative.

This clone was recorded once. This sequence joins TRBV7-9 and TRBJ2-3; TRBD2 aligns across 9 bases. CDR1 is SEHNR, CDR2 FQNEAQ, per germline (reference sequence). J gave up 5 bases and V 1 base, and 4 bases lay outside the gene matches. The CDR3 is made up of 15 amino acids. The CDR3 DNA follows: TGTGCCAGCAGCTTAGATGCGGGAGGGAGAGATACGCAGTATTTT. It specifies CASSLDAGGRDTQYF. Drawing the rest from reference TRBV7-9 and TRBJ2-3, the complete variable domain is DTGVSQNPRHKITKRGQNVTFRCDPISEHNRLYWYRQTLGQGPEFLTYFQNEAQLEKSRLLSDRFSAERPKGSFSTLEIQRTEQGDSAMYLCASSLDAGGRDTQYFGPGTRLTVL.

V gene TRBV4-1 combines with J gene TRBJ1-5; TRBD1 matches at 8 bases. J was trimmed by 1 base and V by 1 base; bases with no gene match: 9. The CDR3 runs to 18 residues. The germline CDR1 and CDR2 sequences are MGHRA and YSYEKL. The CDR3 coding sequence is TGCGCCAGCAGCCAAGTAGGTTCAGGGGGCTGGAGCAATCAGCCCCAGCATTTT. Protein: CASSQVGSGGWSNQPQHF.

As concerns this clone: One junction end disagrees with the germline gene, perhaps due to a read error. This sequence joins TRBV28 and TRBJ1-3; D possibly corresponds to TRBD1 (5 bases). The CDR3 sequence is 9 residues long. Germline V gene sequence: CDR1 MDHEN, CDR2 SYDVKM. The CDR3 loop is CAGLEGHGF. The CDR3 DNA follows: TGTGCCGGATTAGAAGGACATGGTTTT. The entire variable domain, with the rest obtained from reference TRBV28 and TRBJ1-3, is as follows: DVKVTQSSRYLVKRTGEKVFLECVQDMDHENMFWYRQDPGLGLRLIYFSYDVKMKEKGDIPEGYSVSREKKERFSLILESASTNQTSMYLCAGLEGHGFGEGSWLTVV.

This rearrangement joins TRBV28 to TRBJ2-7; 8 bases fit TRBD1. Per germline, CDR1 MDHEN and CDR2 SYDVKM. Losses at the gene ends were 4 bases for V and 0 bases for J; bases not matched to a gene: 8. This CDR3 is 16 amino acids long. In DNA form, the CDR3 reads TGTGCCAGCAGTTCCCCCCACGACAGGGGCTCCTACGAGCAGTACTTC. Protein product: CASSSPHDRGSYEQYF.

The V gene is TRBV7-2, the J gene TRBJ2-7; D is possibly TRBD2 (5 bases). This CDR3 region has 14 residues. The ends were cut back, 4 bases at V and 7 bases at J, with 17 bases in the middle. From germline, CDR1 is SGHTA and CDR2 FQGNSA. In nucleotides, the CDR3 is TGTGCCAGCAGCTGGAACTCGGGATCGGGGGAGCAGTACTTC. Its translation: CASSWNSGSGEQYF.

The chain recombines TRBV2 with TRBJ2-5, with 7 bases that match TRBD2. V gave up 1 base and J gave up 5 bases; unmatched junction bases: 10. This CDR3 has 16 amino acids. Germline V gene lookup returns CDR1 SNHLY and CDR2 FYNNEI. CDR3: CASSEVRGGRGETQYF. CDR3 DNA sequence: TGTGCCAGCAGTGAAGTTCGGGGCGGGAGAGGGGAGACCCAGTACTTC.

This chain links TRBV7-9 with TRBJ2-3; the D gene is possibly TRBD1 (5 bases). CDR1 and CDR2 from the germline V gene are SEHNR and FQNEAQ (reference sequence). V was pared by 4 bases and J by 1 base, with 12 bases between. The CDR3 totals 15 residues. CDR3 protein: CASSWQGRGTDTQYF. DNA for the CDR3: TGTGCCAGCAGCTGGCAGGGTAGGGGCACAGATACGCAGTATTTT.

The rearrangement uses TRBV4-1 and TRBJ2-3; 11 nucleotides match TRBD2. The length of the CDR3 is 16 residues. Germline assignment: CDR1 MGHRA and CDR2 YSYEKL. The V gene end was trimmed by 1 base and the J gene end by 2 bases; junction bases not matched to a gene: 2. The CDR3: CASSQGLAGPTDTQYF. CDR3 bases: TGCGCCAGCAGCCAAGGACTAGCGGGGCCCACAGATACGCAGTATTTT.

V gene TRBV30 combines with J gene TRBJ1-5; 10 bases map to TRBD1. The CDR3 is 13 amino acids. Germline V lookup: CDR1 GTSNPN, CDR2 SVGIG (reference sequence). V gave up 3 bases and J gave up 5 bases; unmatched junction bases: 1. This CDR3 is CAWRTGGDQPQHF. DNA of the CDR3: TGTGCCTGGAGGACAGGGGGCGATCAGCCCCAGCATTTT.